This T cell receptor beta chain is drawn from a study of cytomegalovirus exposure and HLA in healthy donors. PCR used 60 Vbeta primers and 13 Jbeta primers. Method: immunoSEQ multiplex PCR; TCRdb's copy keeps in-frame clones and lacks some. In the table there are 150,000 to 200,000 clones, around 73% of which are singletons. CDR3 size: 13 residues. Trimming took 4 bases from V and 6 from J, leaving 11 bases between them. Germline values: CDR1 SGDLS, CDR2 YYNGEE. Healthy bone marrow donors formed the donor group. V is TRBV9 and J is TRBJ2-4, with a possible D match to TRBD1 (6 bases). Material: PBMCs. The sequence came from a male donor in good health and CMV-seronegative. The CDR3 region is CASSSADRNIQYF. For the CDR3, the DNA is TGTGCCAGCAGCTCGGCGGACAGAAACATTCAGTACTTC.